This T cell receptor beta chain was identified in a study of blood T cell repertoires in COVID-19. Under the authors' procedure: Reference gene primer amplification gave estimated nucleated cell counts. TCRdb's copy holds only in-frame clones and misses some; the assay was immunoSEQ multiplex PCR. That table furnishes V, J and clone size, whereas the DNA furnished D and trimming. The table lists about 320,000 clones, about nine tenths of them singletons, with about 10% in the top ten. The germline gives CDR1 GTSNPN, CDR2 SVGIG (reference sequence). This CDR3 contains 16 residues. Trimming left V 1 base short and J 1 base short, with 14 bases between.

The receptor was derived from a woman between 18 and 30 years old who had recovered from COVID-19. Sequenced input: PBMCs or T cells enriched from blood (not recorded which). The chain employs TRBV30 and TRBJ1-3, with a possible D match to TRBD1 (5 bases). DNA of the CDR3: TGTGCCTGGAGTGGGGGGGGTTCGCTTTCTGGAAACACCATATATTTT. Encoded protein: CAWSGGGSLSGNTIYF.